This TCR beta chain was observed in a study of shared clonotypes between healthy human individuals. Profiling relied on immunoSEQ multiplex PCR, and the TCRdb table lists in-frame clones only, not all of them. The sample holds 100,000 or so clones; about 72% are singletons and the top ten take around 25%. CDR1 is MDHEN and CDR2 is SYDVKM in the germline V gene. Between the trimmed V and J ends, which lost 3 bases and 12 bases, there was a span of 18 bases. This CDR3 spans 14 amino acids. Sequences were obtained from memory CD8+ T cells sorted from blood. Subset described: CD45RO+ cells pooled with CCR7-negative TemRA cells. This receptor was identified in a young woman in good health. The rearrangement links TRBV28 to TRBJ1-5; D not certain. CDR3 region: CASSLRWVLPHQHF. The DNA of the CDR3 is TGTGCCAGCAGTTTGCGGTGGGTCCTCCCTCACCAGCATTTT. Using reference TRBV28 and TRBJ1-5 for the parts outside the CDR3, the full variable domain is DVKVTQSSRYLVKRTGEKVFLECVQDMDHENMFWYRQDPGLGLRLIYFSYDVKMKEKGDIPEGYSVSREKKERFSLILESASTNQTSMYLCASSLRWVLPHQHFGDGTRLSIL.